Given below is one T cell receptor (beta chain) in context. The antigen is undetermined. 60 Vbeta and 13 Jbeta primers were used in PCR. Here immunoSEQ multiplex PCR was the method, and the copy in TCRdb shows in-frame clones only, minus some. This sample carries approximately 130,000 clones, around 75% of them seen once, and the ten largest clones take around 2.9%. The sample is drawn from a study of cytomegalovirus exposure and HLA in healthy donors. Study findings and constraints: Earlier analysis yielded a pattern in which most TCR beta V segments were productive about 90% or about 30% of the time.

The CDR3 length is 15 residues. V was clipped by 8 bases and J by 1 base, with 15 bases between them. CDR1 and CDR2 from the germline V gene are MNHNS and SASEGT. The specimen was PBMCs. The source is a man younger than 40 in good health and CMV-seronegative. V is TRBV6-1 and J is TRBJ2-1; D is unclear. CDR3 sequence reads: CASSSAGFSYNEQFF. The DNA of the CDR3 is TGTGCCAGCTCCTCCGCCGGGTTTTCCTACAATGAGCAGTTCTTC.